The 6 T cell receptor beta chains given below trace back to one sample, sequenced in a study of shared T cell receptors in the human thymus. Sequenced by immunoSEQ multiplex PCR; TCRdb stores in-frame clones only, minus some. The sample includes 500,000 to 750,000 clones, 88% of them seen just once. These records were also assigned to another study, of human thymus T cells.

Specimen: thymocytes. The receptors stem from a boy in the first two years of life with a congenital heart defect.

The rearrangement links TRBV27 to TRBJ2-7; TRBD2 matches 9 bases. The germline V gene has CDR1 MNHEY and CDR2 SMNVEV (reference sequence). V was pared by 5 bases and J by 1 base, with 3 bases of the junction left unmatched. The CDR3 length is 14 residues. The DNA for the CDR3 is TGTGCCAGCAGTCTAGCGGGAACGTCCTACGAGCAGTACTTC. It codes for CASSLAGTSYEQYF.

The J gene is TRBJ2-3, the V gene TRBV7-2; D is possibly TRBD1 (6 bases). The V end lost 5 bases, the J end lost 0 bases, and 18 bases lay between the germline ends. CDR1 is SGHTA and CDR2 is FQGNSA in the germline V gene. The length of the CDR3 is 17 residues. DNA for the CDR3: TGTGCCAGCAGCCCTCGTAGGGGGACATCTAGCACAGATACGCAGTATTTT. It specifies CASSPRRGTSSTDTQYF.

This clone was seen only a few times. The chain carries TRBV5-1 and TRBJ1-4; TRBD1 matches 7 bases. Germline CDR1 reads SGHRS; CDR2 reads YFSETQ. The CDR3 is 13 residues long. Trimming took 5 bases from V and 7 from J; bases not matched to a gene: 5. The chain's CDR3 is CASRGGLGEKLFF. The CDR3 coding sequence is TGCGCCAGCAGAGGGGGCCTCGGTGAAAAACTGTTTTTT.

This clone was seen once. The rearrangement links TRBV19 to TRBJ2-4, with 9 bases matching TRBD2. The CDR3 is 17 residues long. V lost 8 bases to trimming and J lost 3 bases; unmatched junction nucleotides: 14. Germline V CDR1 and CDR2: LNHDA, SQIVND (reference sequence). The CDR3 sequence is CASHPRLLAGDKNIQYF. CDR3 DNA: TGTGCCAGTCACCCGAGACTACTAGCGGGCGACAAAAACATTCAGTACTTC.

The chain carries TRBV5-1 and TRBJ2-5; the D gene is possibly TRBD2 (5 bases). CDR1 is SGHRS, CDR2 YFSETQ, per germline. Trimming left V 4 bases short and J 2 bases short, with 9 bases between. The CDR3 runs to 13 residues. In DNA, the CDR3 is TGCGCCAGCAGCAGGAGGAAACAAGAGACCCAGTACTTC. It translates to CASSRRKQETQYF.

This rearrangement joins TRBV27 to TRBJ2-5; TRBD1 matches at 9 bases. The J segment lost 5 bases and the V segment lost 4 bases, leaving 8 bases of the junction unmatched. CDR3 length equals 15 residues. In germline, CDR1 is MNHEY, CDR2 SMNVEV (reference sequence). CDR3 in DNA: TGTGCCAGCAGTTCTCACCGGGACAGGGTTGAGACCCAGTACTTC. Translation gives CASSSHRDRVETQYF.